This TCR beta chain emerged from a study of shared clonotypes between healthy human individuals. Overall study context: The people who gave samples were a couple of women and three men aged 18 to 49.

The length of the CDR3 is 14 residues. After removal of 5 bases from V and 2 bases from J, the junction contained 2 bases not matched to a gene. Germline CDR1 is MDHEN and CDR2 is SYDVKM. Memory CD4+ cells were the fraction left after CD45RA+ naive selection. Execution of the assay was at deep level. Profiling relied on immunoSEQ multiplex PCR, and the TCRdb table lists in-frame clones only, not all of them. The data contain about 2.3 million clones, over 90% of them singletons. The chain uses TRBV28 and TRBJ2-7; the match to TRBD1 covers 11 bases. The TCR was taken from a man aged 18 to 29 in good health. Some clones in this sample may be carry-over from other donors' samples. The sample was naive CD4+ T cells from PBMCs. Described subset: CD45RA+ positively selected. DNA for the CDR3: TGTGCCAGCAGTGAGGGACAGGGGGCCTACGAGCAGTACTTC. It is translated as CASSEGQGAYEQYF.